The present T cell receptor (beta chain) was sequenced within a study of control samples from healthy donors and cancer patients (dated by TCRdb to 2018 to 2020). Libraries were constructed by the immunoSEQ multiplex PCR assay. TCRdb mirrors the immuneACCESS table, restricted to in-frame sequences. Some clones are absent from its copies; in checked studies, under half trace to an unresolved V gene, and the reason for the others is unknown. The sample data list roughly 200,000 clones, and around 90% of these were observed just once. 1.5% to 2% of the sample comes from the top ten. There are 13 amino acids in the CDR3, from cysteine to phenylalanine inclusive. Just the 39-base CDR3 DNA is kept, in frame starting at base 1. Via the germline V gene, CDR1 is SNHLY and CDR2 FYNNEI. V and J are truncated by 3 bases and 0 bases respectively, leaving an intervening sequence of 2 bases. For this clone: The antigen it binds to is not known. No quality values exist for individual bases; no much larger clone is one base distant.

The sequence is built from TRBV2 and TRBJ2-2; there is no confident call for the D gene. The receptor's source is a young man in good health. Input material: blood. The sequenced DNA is TGTGCCAGCAGTGAGACGAACACCGGGGAGCTGTTTTTT. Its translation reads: CASSETNTGELFF.